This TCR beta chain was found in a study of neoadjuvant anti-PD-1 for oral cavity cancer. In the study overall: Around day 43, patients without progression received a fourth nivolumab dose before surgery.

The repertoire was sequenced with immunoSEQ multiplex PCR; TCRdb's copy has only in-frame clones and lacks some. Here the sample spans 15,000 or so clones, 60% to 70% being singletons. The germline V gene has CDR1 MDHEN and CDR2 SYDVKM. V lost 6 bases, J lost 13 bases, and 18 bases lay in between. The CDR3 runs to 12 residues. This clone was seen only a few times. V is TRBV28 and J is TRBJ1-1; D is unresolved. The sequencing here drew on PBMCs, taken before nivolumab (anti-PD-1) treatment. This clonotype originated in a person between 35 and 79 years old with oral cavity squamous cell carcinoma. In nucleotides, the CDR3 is TGTGCCAGCAGCCCTCCGGGGTTGCCTTATTTCTTT. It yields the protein CASSPPGLPYFF.